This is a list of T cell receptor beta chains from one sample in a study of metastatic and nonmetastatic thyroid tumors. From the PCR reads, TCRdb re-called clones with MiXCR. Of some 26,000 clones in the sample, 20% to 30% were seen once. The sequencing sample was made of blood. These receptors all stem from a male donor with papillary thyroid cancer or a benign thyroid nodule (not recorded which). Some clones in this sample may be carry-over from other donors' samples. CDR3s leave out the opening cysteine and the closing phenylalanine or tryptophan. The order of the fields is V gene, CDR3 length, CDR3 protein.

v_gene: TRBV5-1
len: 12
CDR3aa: ASSLETGSFEQY

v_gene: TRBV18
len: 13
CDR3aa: ASSSPGGSGYEQY

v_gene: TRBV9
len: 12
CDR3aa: ASSATGRITVAF

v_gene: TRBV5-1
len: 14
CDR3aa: ASSLGVIGSGNTIY

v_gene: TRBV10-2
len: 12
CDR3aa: ASSLEIARNEQF

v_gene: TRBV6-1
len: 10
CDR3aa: ASIPGAGELF

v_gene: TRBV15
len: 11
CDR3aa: ATSSDRSYEQY

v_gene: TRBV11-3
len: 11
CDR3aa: PSSSERTYEQY

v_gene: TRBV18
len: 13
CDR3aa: ASSPRGLNTGELF

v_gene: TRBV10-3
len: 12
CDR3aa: AISAAGHNQPQH

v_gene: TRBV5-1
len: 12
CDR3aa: ASSWQGLTAGYT

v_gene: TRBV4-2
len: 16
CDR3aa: ASSQEDPGTAPTGELF

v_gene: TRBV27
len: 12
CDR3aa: ASSLANNNEPQQ

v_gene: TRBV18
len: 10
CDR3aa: ACPGICNEQF

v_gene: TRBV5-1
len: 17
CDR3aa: ASSLGTSGRDIASYEQY

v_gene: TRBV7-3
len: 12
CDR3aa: ASSLEGSTDTQY

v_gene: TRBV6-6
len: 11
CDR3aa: ASSYSQVYEQY

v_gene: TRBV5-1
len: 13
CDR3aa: ASSLAFGSQYGYT